Listed below are T cell receptor beta chains from one sample, sequenced in a study of CD8 T cells in Susac syndrome. Each CDR3 protein is one row after TCRdb ran MiXCR on the immunoSEQ multiplex PCR reads. The data hold around 170,000 distinct CDR3 sequences, with 95% observed a single time. The specimen was CD8+ T cells from PBMCs. These receptors all come from a human donor with Susac syndrome. CDR3s include the opening cysteine and the closing phenylalanine or tryptophan. Each record gives: J gene, V gene, D gene, clone size, CDR3 protein, CDR3 DNA. The D gene is left open where the match is weak. Size values are once, few and many counts, or a class for expanded clones, and some rows have none.

>TRBJ2-7|TRBV20-1|NA|once
CSARGSFYEQYF
TGCAGTGCTAGGGGGAGCTTCTACGAGCAGTACTTC
>TRBJ2-5|TRBV19|TRBD2|NA
CASGGGPQETQYF
TGTGCCAGTGGCGGGGGGCCCCAAGAGACCCAGTACTTC
>TRBJ2-3|TRBV25-1|TRBD1|NA
CASSEFGGTGADTQYF
TGTGCCAGCAGTGAATTTGGGGGGACAGGGGCAGATACGCAGTATTTT
>TRBJ2-4|TRBV7-9|NA|NA
CASRDPAKNIQYF
TGTGCCAGCAGGGACCCAGCCAAAAACATTCAGTACTTC
>TRBJ1-1|TRBV19|NA|NA
CASSIGGGPSEAFF
TGTGCCAGTAGTATAGGTGGGGGCCCCTCTGAAGCTTTCTTT
>TRBJ2-5|TRBV2|TRBD2|once
CASSGSSREVQETQYF
TGTGCCAGCAGTGGTTCTTCGCGGGAGGTTCAGGAGACCCAGTACTTC
>TRBJ1-1|TRBV30|NA|NA
CAWSVRGDTEAFF
TGTGCCTGGAGTGTACGGGGGGACACTGAAGCTTTCTTT
>TRBJ1-4|TRBV18|TRBD1|NA
CASSPVGTGGEKLFF
TGTGCCAGCTCACCAGTCGGGACAGGGGGTGAAAAACTGTTTTTT
>TRBJ2-7|TRBV18|NA|NA
CASSPLGDGSYEQYF
TGTGCCAGCTCACCACTCGGGGACGGCTCCTACGAGCAGTACTTC
>TRBJ2-7|TRBV20-1|NA|NA
CSARDRQGSYEQYF
TGCAGTGCTAGAGATAGGCAGGGTTCCTACGAGCAGTACTTC
>TRBJ2-5|TRBV7-9|TRBD1|NA
CASSLRQGPIQETQYF
TGTGCCAGCAGCCTTAGACAGGGTCCAATCCAAGAGACCCAGTACTTC
>TRBJ2-1|TRBV9|NA|NA
CASSGGAGTYNEQFF
TGTGCCAGCAGCGGTGGGGCGGGGACCTACAATGAGCAGTTCTTC
>TRBJ1-1|TRBV28|NA|NA
CASSAGFQLNTEAFF
TGTGCCAGCAGTGCCGGTTTCCAGCTGAACACTGAAGCTTTCTTT
>TRBJ2-6|TRBV7-9|NA|NA
CASSSPPGANVLTF
TGTGCCAGCAGCTCCCCTCCTGGGGCCAACGTCCTGACTTTC
>TRBJ2-7|TRBV15|TRBD1|NA
CATSARDRDYEQYF
TGTGCCACCAGCGCCCGGGACAGGGATTACGAGCAGTACTTC
>TRBJ2-7|TRBV5-6|NA|NA
CASSYFMPGEQYF
TGTGCCAGCAGCTACTTTATGCCGGGAGAGCAGTACTTC
>TRBJ2-7|TRBV6-2/TRBV6-3|NA|NA
CASSYGNGYEQYF
TGTGCCAGCAGTTACGGAAATGGGTACGAGCAGTACTTC
>TRBJ1-5|TRBV5-1|NA|NA
CASSLEGEYQPQHF
TGCGCCAGCAGCTTGGAGGGGGAATATCAGCCCCAGCATTTT
>TRBJ2-7|TRBV6-6|NA|once
CASSYSEGPYEQYF
TGTGCCAGCAGTTACTCGGAGGGCCCCTACGAGCAGTACTTC
>TRBJ2-7|TRBV7-9|TRBD1|NA
CASSLEDRDEQYF
TGTGCCAGCAGCTTAGAGGACAGGGACGAGCAGTACTTC
>TRBJ2-2|TRBV12-3/TRBV12-4|TRBD2|NA
CASTPSLAGGIGELFF
TGTGCCAGCACCCCTAGCCTAGCGGGGGGTATCGGGGAGCTGTTTTTT
>TRBJ2-1|TRBV7-3|TRBD2|NA
CASSLLASGYNEQFF
TGTGCCAGCAGCTTGCTAGCTAGCGGGTATAATGAGCAGTTCTTC
>TRBJ2-3|TRBV29-1|NA|NA
CSAWDSTDTQYF
TGCAGCGCCTGGGACAGCACAGATACGCAGTATTTT
>TRBJ2-1|TRBV4-1|TRBD2|NA
CASSQANLAGGFVEQFF
TGCGCCAGCAGCCAGGCCAACCTAGCGGGAGGGTTCGTTGAGCAGTTCTTC
>TRBJ2-1|TRBV9|TRBD1|NA
CASSDDRGNNEQFF
TGTGCCAGCAGCGACGACAGGGGGAACAATGAGCAGTTCTTC
>TRBJ2-2|TRBV20-1|NA|NA
CSAIALDTGELFF
TGCAGTGCTATAGCCCTGGACACCGGGGAGCTGTTTTTT